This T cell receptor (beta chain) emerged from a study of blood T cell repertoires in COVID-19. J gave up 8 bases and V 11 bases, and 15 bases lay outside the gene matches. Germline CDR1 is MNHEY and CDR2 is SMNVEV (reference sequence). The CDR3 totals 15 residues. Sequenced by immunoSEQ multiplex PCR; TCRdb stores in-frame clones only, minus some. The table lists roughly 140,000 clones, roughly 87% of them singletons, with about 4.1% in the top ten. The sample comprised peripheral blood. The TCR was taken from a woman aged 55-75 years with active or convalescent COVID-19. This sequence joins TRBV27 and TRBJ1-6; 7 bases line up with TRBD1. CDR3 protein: CAGHVQRTGDSPLHF. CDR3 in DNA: TGTGCCGGCCACGTCCAAAGGACAGGCGATTCACCCCTCCACTTT.